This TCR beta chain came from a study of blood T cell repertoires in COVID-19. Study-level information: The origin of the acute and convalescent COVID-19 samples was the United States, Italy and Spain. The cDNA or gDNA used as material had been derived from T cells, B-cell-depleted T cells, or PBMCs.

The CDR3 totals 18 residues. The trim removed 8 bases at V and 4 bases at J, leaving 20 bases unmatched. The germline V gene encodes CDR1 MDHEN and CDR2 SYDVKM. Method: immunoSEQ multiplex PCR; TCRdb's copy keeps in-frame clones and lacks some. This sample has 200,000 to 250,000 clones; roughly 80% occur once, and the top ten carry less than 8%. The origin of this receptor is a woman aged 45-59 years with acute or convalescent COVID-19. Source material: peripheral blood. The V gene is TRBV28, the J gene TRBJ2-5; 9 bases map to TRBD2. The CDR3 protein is CASLRGAGGQMKRETQYF. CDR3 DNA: TGTGCCAGCCTTCGGGGTGCGGGGGGGCAAATGAAGCGAGAGACCCAGTACTTC. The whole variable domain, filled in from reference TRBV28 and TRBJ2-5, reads DVKVTQSSRYLVKRTGEKVFLECVQDMDHENMFWYRQDPGLGLRLIYFSYDVKMKEKGDIPEGYSVSREKKERFSLILESASTNQTSMYLCASLRGAGGQMKRETQYFGPGTRLLVL.